This T cell receptor (beta chain) was recorded in a study of tumor-infiltrating lymphocytes in oesophageal squamous cell carcinoma. The V end lost 3 bases, the J end lost 9 bases, and 18 bases lay between the germline ends. Germline V gene lookup returns CDR1 MNHEY and CDR2 SMNVEV (reference sequence). The CDR3 sequence is 15 residues long. TCRdb analysed the PCR reads with MiXCR anew, one entry per CDR3 protein. The table includes about 19,000 distinct CDR3 sequences, more than 35% detected once. The table lists this clonotype with many counts. Sample: esophageal tumor tissue. The chain is built from TRBV27 and TRBJ2-1, with D possibly being TRBD1 or TRBD2 (6 bases each). The clonotype was recovered from a male donor with esophageal squamous cell carcinoma. The CDR3, as DNA: TGTGCCAGCAGTTTGCTGGGGGCGGGAATAGGTGAGCAGTTCTTC. It yields the protein CASSLLGAGIGEQFF.